This T cell receptor beta chain came from a study of cytomegalovirus exposure and HLA in healthy donors. PCR employed 60 Vbeta and 13 Jbeta primers. Using immunoSEQ multiplex PCR, the repertoire was profiled, and TCRdb retains in-frame clones only, with some absent. Its clone listing holds about 110,000 clones. Regarding this clone: Its target is unknown.

The germline V gene has CDR1 SEHNR and CDR2 FQNEAQ (reference sequence). The CDR3 is 16 residues long. V shed 6 bases, J shed 0 bases, and the junction held 7 bases outside the gene matches. Whole-study findings and limits: A later look showed TCR association rates differing by HLA locus, highest for DRB1 and lowest for HLA-C.

The TCR sequence derives from a man aged 35-49 years in good health and CMV-seropositive. This chain connects TRBV7-9 to TRBJ1-4, with 7 bases that match TRBD1. What was sequenced was PBMCs. This CDR3 is CASRIYRGATNEKLFF. CDR3 coding DNA: TGTGCCAGCAGGATATACAGGGGTGCAACTAATGAAAAACTGTTTTTT.